This T cell receptor beta chain was obtained from a study of cytomegalovirus exposure and HLA in healthy donors. Points from the study as a whole: 150 to 200 TCR beta chains were listed as cytomegalovirus-associated. Rare sequences made up most TCRs, while some public TCRs were found in many donors. As was reported, the classifier diagnosed cytomegalovirus status with high specificity and sensitivity.

V lost 7 bases, J lost 8 bases, and 8 bases lay in between. The CDR3 is made up of 11 amino acids. Germline assignment: CDR1 WNHNN and CDR2 SYGVQD (reference sequence). The repertoire was sequenced with immunoSEQ multiplex PCR; TCRdb's copy has only in-frame clones and lacks some. The sample includes fewer than 130,000 clones, roughly 90% of them seen just once. As for this clone: Antigen specificity is unknown.

Separate from the 666-subject first cohort, the 120-subject validation cohort was the one that the donors belonged to. The sequence came from a woman in her 30s in good health and CMV-seropositive. The genes are TRBV10-1 and TRBJ2-2, with D hard to call. Source material: PBMCs. CDR3 in amino acids: CASTNGGELFF. The DNA of the CDR3 is TGCGCCAGCACGAACGGTGGGGAGCTGTTTTTT.